This paragraph covers one T cell receptor (beta chain) sequence. As yet, its antigen is unknown. This sample was included in a study of T cells after yellow fever vaccination. Study-level findings and limits: Post-booster reappearance was seen for most primary-vaccination clones (about 96% CD4, 88% CD8).

One entry per CDR3 protein, called by TCRdb with MiXCR from the 5' RACE reads. The data hold hundreds of thousands of distinct CDR3 sequences, with over 4% observed a single time. V lost 3 bases to trimming and J lost 1 base, with 11 bases between them. The CDR3 has 14 residues. Germline CDR1 and CDR2: SGHRS and YFSETQ. This sequence joins TRBV5-1 and TRBJ2-7; no definite D call. This TCR was sampled from a man aged 18 to 29 who received the YFV17D yellow fever vaccine. This sample comprised PBMCs, obtained 5 days after the yellow fever booster vaccination. The CDR3 here is CASSWTQRSYEQYF. CDR3 sequence (DNA): TGCGCCAGCAGCTGGACGCAACGGTCCTACGAGCAGTACTTC.